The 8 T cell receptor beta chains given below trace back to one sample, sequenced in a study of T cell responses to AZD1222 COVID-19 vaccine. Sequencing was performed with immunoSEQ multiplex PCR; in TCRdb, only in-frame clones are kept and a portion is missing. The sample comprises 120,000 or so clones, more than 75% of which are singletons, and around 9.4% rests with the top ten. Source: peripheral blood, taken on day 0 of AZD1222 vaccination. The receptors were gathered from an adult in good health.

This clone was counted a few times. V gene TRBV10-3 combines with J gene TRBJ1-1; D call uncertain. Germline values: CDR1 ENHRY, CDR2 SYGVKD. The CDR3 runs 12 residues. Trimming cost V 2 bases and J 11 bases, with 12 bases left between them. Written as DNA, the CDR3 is TGTGCCATCAGTGAGGACCCGAGGTACGCTTTCTTT. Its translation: CAISEDPRYAFF.

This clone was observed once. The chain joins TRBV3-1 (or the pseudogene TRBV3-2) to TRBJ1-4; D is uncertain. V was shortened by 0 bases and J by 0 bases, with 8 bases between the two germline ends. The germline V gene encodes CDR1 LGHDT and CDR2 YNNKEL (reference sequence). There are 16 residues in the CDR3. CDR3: CASSQELAATNEKLFF. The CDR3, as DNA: TGTGCCAGCAGCCAAGAGTTGGCTGCAACTAATGAAAAACTGTTTTTT.

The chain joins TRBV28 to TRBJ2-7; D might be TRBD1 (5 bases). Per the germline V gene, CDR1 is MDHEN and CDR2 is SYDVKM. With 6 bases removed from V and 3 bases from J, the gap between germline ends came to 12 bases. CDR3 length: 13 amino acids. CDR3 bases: TGTGCCAGCAGGCAGGACACCCACTACGAGCAGTACTTC. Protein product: CASRQDTHYEQYF. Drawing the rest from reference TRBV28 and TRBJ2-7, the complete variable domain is DVKVTQSSRYLVKRTGEKVFLECVQDMDHENMFWYRQDPGLGLRLIYFSYDVKMKEKGDIPEGYSVSREKKERFSLILESASTNQTSMYLCASRQDTHYEQYFGPGTRLTVT.

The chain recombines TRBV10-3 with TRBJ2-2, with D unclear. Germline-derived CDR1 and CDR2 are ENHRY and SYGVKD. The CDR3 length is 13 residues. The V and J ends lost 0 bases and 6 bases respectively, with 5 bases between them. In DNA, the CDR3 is TGTGCCATCAGTGAGTCGATACCCGGGGAGCTGTTTTTT. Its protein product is CAISESIPGELFF.

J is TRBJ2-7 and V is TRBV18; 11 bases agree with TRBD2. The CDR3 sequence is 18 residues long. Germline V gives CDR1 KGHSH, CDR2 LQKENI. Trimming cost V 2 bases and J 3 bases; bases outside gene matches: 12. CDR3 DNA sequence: TGTGCCAGCTCACCAACGACTAGCGGGAAGGAGGTGGGCTACGAGCAGTACTTC. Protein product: CASSPTTSGKEVGYEQYF.

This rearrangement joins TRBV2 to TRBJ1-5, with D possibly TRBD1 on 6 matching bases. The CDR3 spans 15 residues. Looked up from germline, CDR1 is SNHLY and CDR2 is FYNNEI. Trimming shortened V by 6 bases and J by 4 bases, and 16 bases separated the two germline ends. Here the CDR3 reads CASSLSWQGNQPQHF. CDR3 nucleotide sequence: TGTGCCAGCAGCCTATCATGGCAGGGGAATCAGCCCCAGCATTTT.

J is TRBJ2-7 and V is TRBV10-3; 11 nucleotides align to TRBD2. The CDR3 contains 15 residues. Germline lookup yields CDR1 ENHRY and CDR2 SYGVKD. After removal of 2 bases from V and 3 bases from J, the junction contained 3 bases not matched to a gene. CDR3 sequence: CAISEGGTSGYEQYF. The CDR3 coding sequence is TGTGCCATCAGTGAGGGAGGGACTAGCGGCTACGAGCAGTACTTC.

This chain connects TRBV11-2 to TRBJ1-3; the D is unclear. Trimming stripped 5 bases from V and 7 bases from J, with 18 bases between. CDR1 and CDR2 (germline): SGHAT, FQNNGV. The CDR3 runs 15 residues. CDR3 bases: TGTGCCAGCAGCCCCTCCTCTGTCATTGGGAACACCATATATTTT. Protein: CASSPSSVIGNTIYF. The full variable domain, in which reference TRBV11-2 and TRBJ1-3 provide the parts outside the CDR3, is EAGVAQSPRYKIIEKRQSVAFWCNPISGHATLYWYQQILGQGPKLLIQFQNNGVVDDSQLPKDRFSAERLKGVDSTLKIQPAKLEDSAVYLCASSPSSVIGNTIYFGEGSWLTVV.